This entry describes one TCR beta chain. Which antigen it targets is not known. No much larger clone is present one base from it, and per-base qualities are unavailable. In the prospective study, participants were roughly 18 to 90 years old, resided in approximately 22 geographic areas of the United States, and were enrolled through a virtual design. To assign participants to cohorts, the prospective study relied on clinical history that participants themselves reported in a screening survey and a study questionnaire. Exposed participants had been in contact, within 2 weeks of entering the study, with a person who had a PCR-confirmed or clinician-diagnosed case of COVID-19. Each participant in the prospective study had whole blood, serum and a nasopharyngeal or oropharyngeal swab collected by mobile phlebotomists. Prospective study participants could optionally give additional blood draws and questionnaires over an approximately two-month period. Blood samples from the prospective study were shipped frozen or at room temperature prior to DNA extraction.

The immunoSEQ Assay, a bias-controlled multiplex PCR, was used to amplify TCRbeta CDR3 regions from genomic DNA. The paper's data handling went like this. The number of nucleated cells in each sample was estimated by amplification of reference gene primers within the assay. To quantify the absolute abundance of each unique TCRbeta CDR3 rearrangement, sequence reads were collapsed and filtered. For each sample, productive Simpson clonality was calculated by taking the square root of Simpson's diversity index across productive rearrangements. TCRdb's version of the immuneACCESS table is confined to in-frame rearrangements and falls short of the full clone set. An unresolved V gene accounts for under half of the shortfall where checked; the remainder is of unknown origin. D and trimming were read from the DNA, whereas the V and J calls and clone size are those reported in that table. The sample includes about 310,000 clones, with around 85% observed a single time. Together, the top ten hold 1.5% to 2% of the sample.

The source of the sample is a study of blood T cell repertoires in COVID-19 (TCRdb year 2020). General notes on the study: Samples covering the acute and convalescent phases of COVID-19 were provided by collaborators in the United States, Italy and Spain. The material from the prospective study consisted of cDNA or gDNA derived from T cells, B-cell-depleted T cells, or PBMCs. The dataset comprised deeply sampled blood TCRbeta repertoires from subjects exposed to, actively infected with, or recovered from COVID-19. The repertoires were released in a freely available public database intended as a resource for research on the immune response to SARS-CoV-2. The samples were drawn from two sources: the first 160 participants of the ongoing ImmuneRACE study, and fewer than 1,500 subjects contributed by 6 global collaborators. The sample metadata nearly always contained a de-identified subject ID, COVID-19 status, age in years and sex. Where available, HLA class I and class II types were taken from metadata supplied by the sample provider and were not determined by assay-based typing.

General findings and caveats noted by the study authors: Clinical and demographic metadata were provided uncurated, with the amount varying by source and participant.

The CDR3 contains 16 residues, cysteine and phenylalanine counted. Kept here is only the CDR3 DNA, which spans 48 bases and is read in frame from base 1. The germline V gene sets CDR1 to SGHDN and CDR2 to FVKESK. V is pruned by 1 base and J by 8 bases, leaving 8 bases of the junction without a gene match. The sequence was collected from a woman aged 25-40 years who had been exposed to COVID-19. The sequence is built from TRBV14 and TRBJ1-6; 7 central nucleotides agree with TRBD1. Sequenced: PBMCs or T cells enriched from blood (not recorded which). The CDR3 region: CASSQGRQGTHSPLHF. The nucleotide sequence reads as follows: TGTGCCAGCAGCCAAGGACGACAGGGTACTCATTCACCCCTCCACTTT.